One sample yielded the 14 T cell receptor beta chains listed below, sequenced in a study of shared clonotypes between healthy human individuals. Some clones are missing from TCRdb's copy, which holds only in-frame ones; the method was immunoSEQ multiplex PCR. Of some 580,000 clones in the sample, around 97% were seen once. Sample: naive CD4+ T cells sorted from blood. Noted subset: CD45RA+ positively selected. The receptors were sampled from a woman in her twenties or thirties in good health.

This chain uses TRBV11-2 with TRBJ1-4; no definite D call. The V gene lost 2 bases and the J gene lost 3 bases, with 16 bases spanning the gap. The germline V gene encodes CDR1 SGHAT and CDR2 FQNNGV. This CDR3 comprises 17 residues. The CDR3 loop is CASSLRSAGRANEKLFF. The CDR3 DNA sequence: TGTGCCAGCAGCTTACGATCGGCGGGGAGGGCTAATGAAAAACTGTTTTTT.

The rearrangement uses TRBV27 and TRBJ2-1; D remains unclear. CDR1 is MNHEY and CDR2 is SMNVEV in the germline V gene (reference sequence). This CDR3 is 13 amino acids long. V lost 3 bases and J 4 bases, leaving 7 bases between the germline ends. For the CDR3, the DNA is TGTGCCAGCAGTTTCACAATATACAATGAGCAGTTCTTC. Translated, it gives CASSFTIYNEQFF.

This sequence joins TRBV9 and TRBJ1-2, with D uncertain. The V gene's germline CDR1 is SGDLS and CDR2 YYNGEE. V dropped 7 bases and J dropped 1 base, with 11 bases sitting between them. This CDR3 spans 13 amino acids. The CDR3 bases are TGTGCCAGCGCAAAAGGAGATAACTATGGCTACACCTTC. Protein: CASAKGDNYGYTF.

The chain uses TRBV10-3 and TRBJ1-5; perhaps TRBD1 as D (5 bases). CDR1 and CDR2 from the germline V gene are ENHRY and SYGVKD. The ends were cut back, 6 bases at V and 0 bases at J, with 9 bases in the middle. The CDR3 sequence is 14 residues long. The CDR3 DNA follows: TGTGCCATCAGAGACAGTCATAGCAATCAGCCCCAGCATTTT. This gives the protein CAIRDSHSNQPQHF.

This chain links TRBV7-9 with TRBJ2-7; D call uncertain. The germline gives CDR1 SEHNR, CDR2 FQNEAQ (reference sequence). The V end lost 5 bases, the J end lost 3 bases, and 14 bases lay between the germline ends. This CDR3 region has 14 residues. The CDR3 DNA reads TGTGCCAGCAGCCCAAAAATACAGAGCTACGAGCAGTACTTC. This codes for CASSPKIQSYEQYF.

The chain combines TRBV11-2 with TRBJ1-1; possible D gene TRBD1, 5 bases. The CDR3 spans 15 residues. V lost 2 bases and J 0 bases, leaving 10 bases between the germline ends. CDR1 is SGHAT and CDR2 is FQNNGV in the germline V gene. CDR3 nucleotide sequence: TGTGCCAGCAGCTTATGGGGGAAACTGAACACTGAAGCTTTCTTT. Translated, it gives CASSLWGKLNTEAFF.

The V call is TRBV9, the J call TRBJ2-3, with TRBD2 matching over 7 bases. CDR1 SGDLS and CDR2 YYNGEE come from the germline V gene. The CDR3 spans 14 residues. Trimming at V came to 4 bases and at J to 2 bases, leaving 4 bases not matched to a gene. Written as DNA, the CDR3 is TGTGCCAGCAGCCTCGGGAGGCCCACAGATACGCAGTATTTT. It encodes CASSLGRPTDTQYF.

The chain is built from TRBV6-1 and TRBJ1-5, with TRBD1 identical over 8 bases. The CDR3 contains 18 residues. The V gene end was trimmed by 1 base and the J gene end by 11 bases; junction bases not matched to a gene: 19. CDR1 and CDR2 (germline): MNHNS, SASEGT. The CDR3 region has the DNA TGTGCCAGCAGTGAAGATGATATTCCAGGGACAGGCAAAAAGGCCCAGCATTTT. It codes for CASSEDDIPGTGKKAQHF.

The chain is built from TRBV7-7 and TRBJ2-3; D remains ambiguous. Germline V gene data show CDR1 as SSHAT and CDR2 as FNYEAQ (reference sequence). V was clipped by 2 bases and J by 4 bases, with 7 bases between them. The CDR3 loop spans 13 amino acids. In nucleotides, the CDR3 is TGTGCCAGCAGCTTATCTAGTTCAGATACGCAGTATTTT. It yields the protein CASSLSSSDTQYF.

The gene calls are TRBV13 and TRBJ2-2; D possibly corresponds to TRBD2 (6 bases). The CDR3 is made up of 16 amino acids. CDR1 is PRHDT and CDR2 is FYEKMQ in the germline V gene (reference sequence). The V gene lost 5 bases and the J gene lost 7 bases, with 20 bases spanning the gap. The CDR3 protein is CASSLHRAGKVGELFF. The CDR3 nucleotides read TGTGCCAGCAGCCTCCATCGTGCGGGAAAGGTCGGGGAGCTGTTTTTT.

The chain joins TRBV19 to TRBJ1-4, with D possibly being TRBD1 (6 bases). Trimming removed 4 bases at V and 5 bases at J, with 20 bases between. CDR3 length: 17 amino acids. Per the germline V gene, CDR1 is LNHDA and CDR2 is SQIVND (reference sequence). The CDR3 spells CASSTRVAGHGNEKLFF. CDR3 in DNA: TGTGCCAGTAGTACGCGTGTTGCGGGACACGGAAATGAAAAACTGTTTTTT. Full variable domain (missing parts from reference TRBV19 and TRBJ1-4): DGGITQSPKYLFRKEGQNVTLSCEQNLNHDAMYWYRQDPGQGLRLIYYSQIVNDFQKGDIAEGYSVSREKKESFPLTVTSAQKNPTAFYLCASSTRVAGHGNEKLFFGSGTQLSVL.

The genes are TRBV7-3 and TRBJ1-1; the match to TRBD1 covers 7 bases. The germline V gene encodes CDR1 SGHTA and CDR2 FQGTGA. The CDR3 contains 14 residues. With V trimmed by 4 bases and J by 4 bases, 6 bases remained unmatched. As DNA, the CDR3 is TGTGCCAGCAGCTCACGACAGGGAGGCACTGAAGCTTTCTTT. It encodes CASSSRQGGTEAFF.

The chain carries TRBV2 and TRBJ2-2, with D possibly matching TRBD2 (6 bases). V gave up 6 bases and J gave up 7 bases, with 21 bases separating them. The CDR3 has 16 amino acids. The germline gives CDR1 SNHLY, CDR2 FYNNEI. The CDR3 is CASRVGGSPGSGELFF. CDR3 nucleotide sequence: TGTGCCAGCAGGGTAGGAGGGTCCCCGGGGAGCGGGGAGCTGTTTTTT.

This chain links TRBV5-1 with TRBJ2-6; TRBD1 is a possible D gene (6 bases). V lost 3 bases and J lost 4, with 11 bases in between. CDR1 and CDR2 from the germline V gene are SGHRS and YFSETQ. This CDR3 is built from 15 residues. The DNA of the CDR3 is TGCGCCAGCAGCTCAGGGGTTTCGGGGGCCAACGTCCTGACTTTC. Translating gives CASSSGVSGANVLTF.